A single sample gave rise to the 17 T cell receptor beta chains below, sequenced in a study of blood T cell repertoires in COVID-19. Assay: immunoSEQ multiplex PCR; the TCRdb copy retains only in-frame clones and omits some. The table records roughly 86,000 clones, approximately 86% of them present only once. Sequences were obtained from peripheral blood. Receptor source: a man in his fifties or sixties with acute or convalescent COVID-19.

The chain uses TRBV4-1 and TRBJ1-5; 8 bases are shared with TRBD1. The germline V gene encodes CDR1 MGHRA and CDR2 YSYEKL. This CDR3 has 20 residues. The V and J ends lost 0 bases and 0 bases, in that order; junction bases with no gene match: 13. DNA for the CDR3: TGCGCCAGCAGCCAAGATCGAATAAGGACAGGGATATATAGCAATCAGCCCCAGCATTTT. It translates to CASSQDRIRTGIYSNQPQHF.

This chain connects TRBV10-3 to TRBJ2-1; 7 nucleotides line up with TRBD2. V shed 6 bases, J shed 2 bases, and the junction held 10 bases outside the gene matches. The CDR3 contains 16 residues. The germline V gene encodes CDR1 ENHRY and CDR2 SYGVKD. The CDR3 DNA is TGTGCCATCAGAGAACAAAGCGGGACGGCCTACAATGAGCAGTTCTTC. Translating gives CAIREQSGTAYNEQFF.

The J gene is TRBJ2-7, the V gene TRBV2; 11 bases are a match to TRBD1. V lost 6 bases, J lost 1 base, and 2 bases stayed unmatched. This CDR3 contains 14 residues. Germline V lookup: CDR1 SNHLY, CDR2 FYNNEI. CDR3 residues: CASRDRGPSYEQYF. CDR3 coding DNA: TGTGCCAGCAGGGACAGGGGGCCGTCCTACGAGCAGTACTTC. The whole variable domain, filled in from reference TRBV2 and TRBJ2-7, reads EPEVTQTPSHQVTQMGQEVILRCVPISNHLYFYWYRQILGQKVEFLVSFYNNEISEKSEIFDDQFSVERPDGSNFTLKIRSTKLEDSAMYFCASRDRGPSYEQYFGPGTRLTVT.

This clone was recorded a few times. The chain recombines TRBV11-1 with TRBJ1-5; D is ambiguous. Germline V lookup: CDR1 SGHAT, CDR2 FQDESV (reference sequence). The CDR3 totals 13 residues. Between the trimmed V and J ends, which lost 4 bases and 0 bases, there was a span of 4 bases. CDR3 sequence: CASSSSSNQPQHF. CDR3 bases: TGTGCCAGCAGCTCCTCTAGCAATCAGCCCCAGCATTTT.

The CDR3 sequence is CAWISPGDGKLFF. The CDR3 DNA is TGTGCCTGGATAAGCCCGGGAGACGGAAAACTGTTTTTT. The chain has TRBV30 and TRBJ1-4; D unclear. The CDR3 totals 13 residues. V was pared by 4 bases and J by 10 bases, with 16 bases between. Germline V gene lookup returns CDR1 GTSNPN and CDR2 SVGIG (reference sequence).

This chain links TRBV20-1 with TRBJ2-3; D is ambiguous. There are 11 residues in the CDR3. The germline CDR1 and CDR2 sequences are DFQATT and SNEGSKA (reference sequence). Trimming removed 3 bases from V and 4 bases from J, with 5 bases in between. The CDR3 nucleotides are TGCAGTGCTAGTAGCCCAGATACGCAGTATTTT. Translation: CSASSPDTQYF.

J is TRBJ2-7 and V is TRBV3-1 (or the pseudogene TRBV3-2), with a weak D call TRBD1 (6 bases). The CDR3 length is 12 residues. The germline V gene has CDR1 LGHDT and CDR2 YNNKEL (reference sequence). V gave up 5 bases and J gave up 4 bases, with 9 bases separating them. CDR3 DNA sequence: TGTGCCAGCAGCTCCAGGGGTTACGAGCAGTACTTC. It specifies CASSSRGYEQYF.

The CDR3: CASSTRGNQRRGELFF. DNA for the CDR3: TGTGCCAGTAGTACCAGGGGAAACCAAAGGAGAGGGGAGCTGTTTTTT. This chain connects TRBV19 to TRBJ2-2, with D perhaps matching TRBD1 (6 bases). The CDR3 covers 16 residues. Trimming shortened V by 4 bases and J by 8 bases, and 20 bases separated the two germline ends. Germline CDR1 is LNHDA and CDR2 is SQIVND (reference sequence).

This rearrangement joins TRBV29-1 to TRBJ2-7, with 7 bases fitting TRBD1. Per the germline V gene, CDR1 is SQVTM and CDR2 is ANQGSEA. CDR3 length: 12 amino acids. V shed 6 bases and J 5 bases; nucleotides not matched to a gene: 7. The CDR3 loop reads CSVLGQVDEQYF. CDR3 coding DNA: TGCAGCGTCCTAGGACAGGTGGACGAGCAGTACTTC.

The gene calls are TRBV2 and TRBJ2-2; D perhaps matches TRBD1 (5 bases). Trimming removed 5 bases at V and 5 bases at J, with 9 bases between. Germline loops: CDR1 SNHLY, CDR2 FYNNEI. This CDR3 is built from 13 residues. The CDR3 sequence is CASSPRGTGELFF. CDR3 nucleotides: TGTGCCAGCAGTCCTAGGGGAACCGGGGAGCTGTTTTTT.

V gene TRBV5-5 combines with J gene TRBJ1-5; D is unclear. Germline V CDR1 and CDR2: SGHKS, YYEKEE (reference sequence). The CDR3 is 15 amino acids. The V end was cut by 1 base, the J end by 3 bases, with 11 bases between. The CDR3 loop reads CASSLTETYNQPQHF. CDR3 DNA: TGTGCCAGCAGCTTGACAGAGACCTACAATCAGCCCCAGCATTTT.

The chain carries TRBV6-4 and TRBJ2-6, with D possibly matching TRBD1 (5 bases). Germline-derived CDR1 and CDR2 are MRHNA and SNTAGT. CDR3 length: 14 residues. V was cut by 6 bases and J by 4 bases, with 10 bases left in between. CDR3 protein: CASRQVSGANVLTF. The DNA for the CDR3 is TGTGCCAGCAGACAGGTTTCAGGGGCCAACGTCCTGACTTTC.

The chain combines TRBV18 with TRBJ2-3; D is possibly TRBD1 (5 bases). The CDR3 is made up of 14 amino acids. V shed 3 bases and J shed 9 bases, with 16 bases lying between them. CDR1 and CDR2 (germline): KGHSH, LQKENI. Here the CDR3 reads CASSPTATGTTQYF. CDR3 in DNA: TGTGCCAGCTCACCGACAGCAACAGGAACGACGCAGTATTTT.

The chain combines TRBV30 with TRBJ2-3; 9 nucleotides match TRBD2. V shed 5 bases and J 1 base; nucleotides not matched to a gene: 7. The CDR3 runs to 15 residues. Per germline, CDR1 GTSNPN and CDR2 SVGIG (reference sequence). For the CDR3, the DNA is TGTGCCTGGGCCTTTAGCGGGGGTGGCACAGATACGCAGTATTTT. Amino acids: CAWAFSGGGTDTQYF.

This chain links TRBV7-2 with TRBJ1-1; 9 positions agree with TRBD1. Germline loops: CDR1 SGHTA, CDR2 FQGNSA. This CDR3 is built from 14 residues. V lost 3 bases and J lost 1; bases outside the gene matches: 0. CDR3 loop: CASSLGQGNTEAFF. The DNA of the CDR3 is TGTGCCAGCAGCTTGGGACAGGGGAACACTGAAGCTTTCTTT. Variable domain in full (rest from reference TRBV7-2 and TRBJ1-1): GAGVSQSPSNKVTEKGKDVELRCDPISGHTALYWYRQSLGQGLEFLIYFQGNSAPDKSGLPSDRFSAERTGGSVSTLTIQRTQQEDSAVYLCASSLGQGNTEAFFGQGTRLTVV.

The chain is built from TRBV2 and TRBJ2-7; D might be TRBD2 (6 bases). This CDR3 spans 13 amino acids. Germline V gives CDR1 SNHLY, CDR2 FYNNEI. Deletions cut 4 bases from V and 4 bases from J, with 11 bases between. This CDR3 is CASSGALAYEQYF. Here the CDR3 DNA reads TGTGCCAGCAGTGGGGCACTAGCTTACGAGCAGTACTTC.

The chain joins TRBV6-5 to TRBJ1-2; 8 bases match TRBD1. The CDR3 runs to 15 residues. Germline trimming cut 5 bases from V and 7 bases from J; bases unmatched to any gene: 12. CDR1 and CDR2 from the germline V gene are MNHEY and SVGAGI. The CDR3 DNA follows: TGTGCCAGCAGTCTGACCGGGACAGGTAGCAGTGGCTACACCTTC. Protein sequence: CASSLTGTGSSGYTF.